The rows below give T cell receptor beta chains drawn from one sample of a study of cytomegalovirus exposure and HLA in healthy donors. Using immunoSEQ multiplex PCR, the repertoire was profiled, and TCRdb retains in-frame clones only, with some absent. The sample includes about 180,000 clones, about 82% seen only once; the top ten take 1%. Sequencing input: PBMCs. These receptors originate from a woman aged 50 to 65 in good health and CMV-seropositive. The CDR3 runs from the conserved cysteine through the conserved F or W. The D gene is left open where the match is weak. A clone size is listed for some rows: how often the clone was seen (once, few, many), or a class if it is expanded.

- TRBJ2-7 15 TRBD2 TRBV7-9 TGTGCCAGCAGCCTGACTAGCGGGAGCTCCTACGAGCAGTACTTC CASSLTSGSSYEQYF
- TRBJ2-3 16 - TRBV6-6 TGTGCCAGCAGTTACGGGCCCGTTACGGGCACAGATACGCAGTATTTT CASSYGPVTGTDTQYF
- TRBJ2-7 14 - TRBV5-4 TGTGCCAGCAGCTTGGGGGGCGAATCCTACGAGCAGTACTTC CASSLGGESYEQYF
- TRBJ2-3 13 - TRBV28 TGTGCCAGCAGTACAGGGCTAGGAAATACGCAGTATTTT CASSTGLGNTQYF
- TRBJ1-1 14 - TRBV6-1 TGTGCCAGCGGGGCTAGGGCCCGACACACTGAAGCTTTCTTT CASGARARHTEAFF
- TRBJ2-7 15 TRBD2 TRBV30 TGTGCCACAACAAAGGGGACTAGCGGGCGGTACGAGCAGTACTTC CATTKGTSGRYEQYF
few TRBJ2-4 15 TRBD1 TRBV19 TGTGCCAGTAGCCAGGGGGCGCAAACCAAAAACATTCAGTACTTC CASSQGAQTKNIQYF
- TRBJ2-5 14 TRBD1 TRBV5-4 TGTGCCAGCAGCTTTAGACAGGGGCGGGAGACCCAGTACTTC CASSFRQGRETQYF
- TRBJ1-2 15 - TRBV7-6 TGTGCCAGCAGCTTACCTAGGACGGGAGAGTATGGCTACACCTTC CASSLPRTGEYGYTF
- TRBJ2-5 13 - TRBV19 TGTGCCAGTACTGGGAGGACAGGAGAGACCCAGTACTTC CASTGRTGETQYF
- TRBJ2-5 13 - TRBV29-1 TGCAGCATCGGTGATGGGGCTGGAGAGACCCAGTACTTC CSIGDGAGETQYF
- TRBJ2-7 13 - TRBV19 TGTGCCAGTAGTAACGGGTACGGTCACGAGCAGTACTTC CASSNGYGHEQYF
- TRBJ2-1 15 TRBD2 TRBV6-1 TGTGCCAGCAGTGCGAGCGGGAGGGCAAACAATGAGCAGTTCTTC CASSASGRANNEQFF
few TRBJ1-2 14 - TRBV4-3 TGCGCCAGCAGCCAAGATCAAGGGGTTGTTGGCTACACCTTC CASSQDQGVVGYTF
- TRBJ2-5 15 - TRBV28 TGTGCCAGCAGTAAGACAGGGAGGATCCAAGAGACCCAGTACTTC CASSKTGRIQETQYF
- TRBJ2-7 14 - TRBV9 TGTGCCAGCAGCGCGGACTATGTTGCGGGTGAGCAGTACTTC CASSADYVAGEQYF
- TRBJ1-4 15 - TRBV28 TGTGCCACCAAGGCTCAAATATCCGGGAATGAAAAACTGTTTTTT CATKAQISGNEKLFF
- TRBJ1-5 14 - TRBV9 TGTGCCAGCAGCGTAGCAGGGGTCAATCAGCCCCAGCATTTT CASSVAGVNQPQHF
- TRBJ1-4 16 TRBD1 TRBV11-2 TGTGCCAGCAGCACTTACGGGACAGTAATTAATGAAAAACTGTTTTTT CASSTYGTVINEKLFF
- TRBJ2-7 13 TRBD2 TRBV7-8 TGTGCCAGCCTTAGCGGGGCCTCCTACGAGCAGTACTTC CASLSGASYEQYF
- TRBJ2-7 14 TRBD2 TRBV7-9 TGTGCCGGCGTCGTCGGGGGGTACTCCTACGAGCAGTACTTC CAGVVGGYSYEQYF
- TRBJ2-7 15 TRBD1 TRBV7-2 TGTGCCAGCAGCTTAGCTGGGCGACAGGGGAACGGGCAGTACTTC CASSLAGRQGNGQYF
- TRBJ2-7 16 - TRBV9 TGTGCCAGCAGCGTATATTGGAGGGTATCATCCTACGAGCAGTACTTC CASSVYWRVSSYEQYF
- TRBJ2-7 12 - TRBV19 TGTGCCAGTTCTAAATCAGGGTTCGAGCAGTACTTC CASSKSGFEQYF
once TRBJ1-2 15 - TRBV4-3 TGCGCCAGCAGCCAAATAGCCGGTTGGCGAGATGGCTACACCTTC CASSQIAGWRDGYTF
- TRBJ1-1 16 - TRBV7-9 TGTGCCAGCAGATTTCCCGGGACTTCTGCCGACACTGAAGCTTTCTTT CASRFPGTSADTEAFF
- TRBJ1-3 16 TRBD1 TRBV6-5 TGTGCCAGCAGTTTGAGGAGACAGGGACTTGGAAACACCATATATTTT CASSLRRQGLGNTIYF
- TRBJ2-2 17 TRBD2 TRBV11-3 TGTGCCAGCAGCCAAGGGCGGGGGTACGGTTTCACCGGGGAGCTGTTTTTT CASSQGRGYGFTGELFF
- TRBJ1-1 17 - TRBV5-6 TGTGCCAGCAGCTTTGCGAGACAGTCCCGCGGGGACACTGAAGCTTTCTTT CASSFARQSRGDTEAFF
- TRBJ1-2 13 TRBD1 TRBV7-9 TGTGCCAGCAGCCCGACAGGGGGTAATGGCTACACCTTC CASSPTGGNGYTF
few TRBJ2-7 13 - TRBV7-2 TGTGCCAGCAGCTTAGATGGCACATACGAGCAGTACTTC CASSLDGTYEQYF
- TRBJ1-2 13 - TRBV18 TGTGCCAGCTCACCCGGACAGTCGGGCGGCTACACCTTC CASSPGQSGGYTF
- TRBJ1-1 15 - TRBV7-2 TGTGCCAGCAGCTTAGCGCTAGGGAGTCGCACTGAAGCTTTCTTT CASSLALGSRTEAFF
- TRBJ1-1 13 - TRBV6-6 TGTGCCAGCAGCCTAACCAGAGGCGCTGAAGCTTTCTTT CASSLTRGAEAFF
- TRBJ1-2 14 TRBD1 TRBV5-1 TGCGCCAGCAGCTTGCAGGGGGACCGGGCAAGCTACACCTTC CASSLQGDRASYTF
- TRBJ2-7 13 TRBD1 TRBV5-1 TGCGCCAGCAGCCCCTGGACAGGTGGCGAGCAGTACTTC CASSPWTGGEQYF
- TRBJ2-1 16 TRBD1 TRBV13 TGTGCCAGCAGCTTAACCCCCAGGGGGCCTGGCAATGAGCAGTTCTTC CASSLTPRGPGNEQFF
- TRBJ1-1 14 - TRBV5-8 TGTGCCAGCAGGAAAGGGGATGAGAGCACTGAAGCTTTCTTT CASRKGDESTEAFF
- TRBJ2-1 13 - TRBV9 TGTGCCAGCAGAATAGGGGGGGACAATGAGCAGTTCTTC CASRIGGDNEQFF